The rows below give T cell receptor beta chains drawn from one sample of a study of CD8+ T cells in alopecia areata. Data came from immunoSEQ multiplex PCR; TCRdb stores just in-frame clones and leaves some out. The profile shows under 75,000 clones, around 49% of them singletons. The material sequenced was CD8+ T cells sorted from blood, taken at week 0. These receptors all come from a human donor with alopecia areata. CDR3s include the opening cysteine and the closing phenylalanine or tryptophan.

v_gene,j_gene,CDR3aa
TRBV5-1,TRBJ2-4,CASSLGGAKYF
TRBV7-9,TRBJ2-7,CASSSPQGGRAFYEQYF
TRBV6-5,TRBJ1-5,CASSYAENQPQHF
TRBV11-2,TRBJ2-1,CASSRISGRADEQFF
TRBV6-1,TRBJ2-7,CASSEGTIEPSYEQYF
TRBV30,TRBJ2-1,CAWTAGGGYNEQFF
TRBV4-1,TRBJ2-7,CASSQDRSAGEQYF
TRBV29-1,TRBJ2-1,CSVGLAAYNEQFF
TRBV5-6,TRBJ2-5,CASSYSTAKETQYF
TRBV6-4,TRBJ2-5,CASSDSRVVETQYF
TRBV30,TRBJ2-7,CAWNPLALVSDEQYF
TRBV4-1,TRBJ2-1,CASGQAGVEEQFF
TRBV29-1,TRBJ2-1,CSVEDGTDNEQFF
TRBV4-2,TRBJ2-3,CASSQEGGRGTDTQYF
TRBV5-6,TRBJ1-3,CASSSRGSRDGNTIYF
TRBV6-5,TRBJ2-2,CASRTGAIGELFF
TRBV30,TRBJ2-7,CAWSEVSSENEQYF
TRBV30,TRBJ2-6,CAWSWGSGANVLTF
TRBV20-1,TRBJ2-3,CSARAGSTQYF
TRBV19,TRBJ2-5,CASSIRSSSEETQYF
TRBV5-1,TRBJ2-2,CASSLAQIYTGELFF
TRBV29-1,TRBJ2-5,CSPPGTRDQETQYF
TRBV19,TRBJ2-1,CASSVPTSGPIEQFF
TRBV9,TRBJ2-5,CASSPAGALYAQYF
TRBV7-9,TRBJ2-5,CASSLPGLAGEFWYF